These T cell receptor beta chains were read from a single sample in a study of shared clonotypes between healthy human individuals. Generated by immunoSEQ multiplex PCR, the TCRdb table keeps only in-frame clones and is missing some. The sample shows over 800,000 clones, 80% to 95% of them seen only once. Source material: naive CD8+ T cells sorted from blood. These TCRs come from a man aged 25-40 years in good health. The CDR3 runs from the conserved cysteine through the conserved F or W. The order of the fields is clone size, V gene, J gene, D gene, CDR3 protein, CDR3 DNA. A D gene is named only where the DNA matches it firmly. Not all rows give a size; the values are once, few, many and, for expanded clones, a class.

>once|TRBV2|TRBJ2-7|-
CATDRGTSSYEQYF
TGTGCCACGGACCGAGGGACCAGCTCCTACGAGCAGTACTTC
>few|TRBV27|TRBJ1-5|-
CASSLSSQSQPQHF
TGTGCCAGCAGTTTATCATCCCAGAGTCAGCCCCAGCATTTT
>-|TRBV28|TRBJ2-1|TRBD2
CASERSWLAGDNEQFF
TGTGCCAGCGAACGCTCGTGGCTAGCGGGTGACAATGAGCAGTTCTTC
>-|TRBV5-3|TRBJ2-1|-
CASSSGHPNEQFF
TGTGCCAGCAGCTCCGGACATCCCAATGAGCAGTTCTTC
>-|TRBV30|TRBJ2-1|-
CAWNWGDEQFF
TGTGCCTGGAATTGGGGGGATGAGCAGTTCTTC
>once|TRBV2|TRBJ2-4|-
CASRDGGLLAKNIQYF
TGTGCCAGCAGAGATGGGGGGCTCCTCGCCAAAAACATTCAGTACTTC
>-|TRBV7-8|TRBJ2-1|TRBD2
CASSLGALLAGENEQFF
TGTGCCAGCAGCTTAGGGGCCTTACTAGCGGGGGAGAATGAGCAGTTCTTC
>once|TRBV27|TRBJ1-5|TRBD1
CASSLPGQNQPQHF
TGTGCCAGCAGTTTACCGGGACAGAATCAGCCCCAGCATTTT
>-|TRBV29-1|TRBJ2-2|TRBD1
CSVADRGGGELFF
TGCAGCGTTGCGGACAGGGGAGGCGGGGAGCTGTTTTTT
>-|TRBV15|TRBJ2-7|TRBD1
CATSRDFGQGASDEQYF
TGTGCCACCAGCAGAGATTTTGGTCAGGGGGCATCGGACGAGCAGTACTTC
>-|TRBV11-1|TRBJ2-7|TRBD1
CASSPKRTGVPYEQYF
TGTGCCAGCAGCCCGAAACGGACAGGGGTCCCTTACGAGCAGTACTTC
>-|TRBV27|TRBJ2-7|TRBD1
CASRDRGGSYEQYF
TGTGCCAGCAGGGACAGGGGGGGCTCCTACGAGCAGTACTTC
>-|TRBV7-3|TRBJ2-3|-
CASSSDPAGTDTQYF
TGTGCCAGCAGCTCCGACCCCGCGGGCACAGATACGCAGTATTTT
>-|TRBV7-9|TRBJ2-2|-
CASSLARSWELFF
TGTGCCAGCAGCTTGGCGAGGTCGTGGGAGCTGTTTTTT
>-|TRBV4-1|TRBJ2-2|-
CASSGGSNTGELFF
TGCGCCAGCAGCGGGGGTTCGAACACCGGGGAGCTGTTTTTT
>-|TRBV29-1|TRBJ2-5|-
CSVEAQQETQYF
TGCAGCGTTGAAGCTCAGCAAGAGACCCAGTACTTC